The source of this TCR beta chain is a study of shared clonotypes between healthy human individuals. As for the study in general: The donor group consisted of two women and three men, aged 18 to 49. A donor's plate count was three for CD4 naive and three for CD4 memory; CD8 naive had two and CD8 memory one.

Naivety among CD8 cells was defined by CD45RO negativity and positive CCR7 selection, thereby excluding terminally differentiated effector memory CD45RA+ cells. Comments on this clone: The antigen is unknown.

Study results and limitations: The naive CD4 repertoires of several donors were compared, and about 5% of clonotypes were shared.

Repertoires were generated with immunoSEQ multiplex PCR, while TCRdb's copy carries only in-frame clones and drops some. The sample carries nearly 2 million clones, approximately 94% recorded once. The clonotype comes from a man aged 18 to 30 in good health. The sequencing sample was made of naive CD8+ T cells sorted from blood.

CDR3 in DNA: TGTGCCAGCAGTTACGGCCCCGGTGGGTCCTACAATGAGCAGTTCTTC. This codes for CASSYGPGGSYNEQFF. V usage is TRBV6-5 and J usage is TRBJ2-1; D is undetermined. This CDR3 region has 16 residues. Germline V gives CDR1 MNHEY, CDR2 SVGAGI. V was pared by 2 bases and J by 1 base, with 12 bases between.